The rows below give T cell receptor beta chains drawn from one sample of a study of blood T cell repertoires in COVID-19. TCRdb's copy holds only in-frame clones and misses some; the assay was immunoSEQ multiplex PCR. In the table there are 80,000 or so clones, 70% to 90% of which are singletons. The material sequenced was peripheral blood. These receptors all come from a middle-aged man with COVID-19, enrolled during active disease. Each CDR3 is given with its conserved first and last residue. Each record gives: CDR3 length, V gene, D gene, J gene, clone size, CDR3 DNA, CDR3 protein. A D gene is named only where the DNA matches it firmly. Expanded clones get a size class; other rows say once, few or many, or leave the size out.

15,TRBV4-2,TRBD2,TRBJ2-7,once,TGTGCCAGCAGCCAAGTCGCAGCGGGAGGGTACGAGCAGTACTTC,CASSQVAAGGYEQYF
12,TRBV29-1,NA,TRBJ1-1,NA,TGCAGCGTCCAACCGAGGAACACTGAAGCTTTCTTT,CSVQPRNTEAFF
12,TRBV29-1,NA,TRBJ1-4,few,TGCAGCGGCGGGCAGCCTAATGAAAAACTGTTTTTT,CSGGQPNEKLFF
15,TRBV3-1/TRBV3-2,NA,TRBJ1-1,once,TGTGCCAGCAGCCAAGATTTCAGGGGTGGCACTGAAGCTTTCTTT,CASSQDFRGGTEAFF
14,TRBV18,NA,TRBJ2-1,once,TGTGCCAGCTCACCACCGTACCCGGACAATGAGCAGTTCTTC,CASSPPYPDNEQFF
14,TRBV3-1/TRBV3-2,TRBD1,TRBJ2-7,NA,TGTGCCAGCAGCCAAGGACAGGGTCCGGGCGAGCAGTACTTC,CASSQGQGPGEQYF
13,TRBV5-1,NA,TRBJ2-3,NA,TGCGCCAGCAGCTTCCAGGGCACAGATACGCAGTATTTT,CASSFQGTDTQYF
14,TRBV7-8,NA,TRBJ1-6,once,TGTGCCAGCAGCAGACTCCTTTATAATTCACCCCTCCACTTT,CASSRLLYNSPLHF
14,TRBV7-2,NA,TRBJ2-2,NA,TGTGCCAGCAGCCTACAGGGGAACACCGGGGAGCTGTTTTTT,CASSLQGNTGELFF
18,TRBV6-1,TRBD2,TRBJ2-6,NA,TGTGCCAGCAGTGAGAGGCTAGCGGGAGTAACAGGGGCCAACGTCCTGACTTTC,CASSERLAGVTGANVLTF
15,TRBV24-1,NA,TRBJ2-5,NA,TGTGCCACCAGTGATGGGGTGGAGGAGAAAGAGACCCAGTACTTC,CATSDGVEEKETQYF
16,TRBV7-2,NA,TRBJ1-3,NA,TGTGCCAGCAGCCCCCAACCGGCGGGGACTGGAAACACCATATATTTT,CASSPQPAGTGNTIYF
14,TRBV9,NA,TRBJ2-3,NA,TGTGCCAGCAGCGTATACTTCATCACAGATACGCAGTATTTT,CASSVYFITDTQYF
16,TRBV4-2,TRBD2,TRBJ2-2,once,TGTGCCAGCAGCCAAAGACTAGCGGGAGGGCCCGGGGAGCTGTTTTTT,CASSQRLAGGPGELFF
14,TRBV5-6,TRBD1,TRBJ1-2,few,TGTGCCAGCAGCTTGGGACAGGGAAACTATGGCTACACCTTC,CASSLGQGNYGYTF
15,TRBV12-5,TRBD2,TRBJ2-5,NA,TGTGCTAGTGGCCGCTCGGGAGCGGGAGGGGTGCCCCAGTACTTC,CASGRSGAGGVPQYF
11,TRBV2,NA,TRBJ2-2,NA,TGTGCCAGCAGGAGCCTAATGGAGCTGTTTTTT,CASRSLMELFF
15,TRBV7-3,NA,TRBJ2-2,NA,TGTGCCAGCAGGTCTCAGGTTGCGGGCACCGGGGAGCTGTTTTTT,CASRSQVAGTGELFF
17,TRBV5-1,TRBD1,TRBJ1-4,NA,TGCGCCAGCAGCTCGGGCACCACAGGGGGCGGGAGTGAAAAACTGTTTTTT,CASSSGTTGGGSEKLFF
14,TRBV27,NA,TRBJ2-1,NA,TGTGCCAGCAGTTTAGCTGGACACTACAATGAGCAGTTCTTC,CASSLAGHYNEQFF
18,TRBV5-1,TRBD1,TRBJ1-6,NA,TGCGCCAGCAGCTTGATCTCAAGGAAACAGGGGGATAATTCACCCCTCCACTTT,CASSLISRKQGDNSPLHF
14,TRBV5-1,TRBD1,TRBJ1-1,few,TGCGCCAGCAGCCACGGGGACAGGAAGAGTGAAGCTTTCTTT,CASSHGDRKSEAFF
14,TRBV11-3,NA,TRBJ2-3,once,TGTGCCAGCAGCTCCTCGGTGAGCACAGATACGCAGTATTTT,CASSSSVSTDTQYF
15,TRBV19,TRBD1,TRBJ2-1,NA,TGTGCCAGTAGTATTGGGACAGGGCCGGGCAATGAGCAGTTCTTC,CASSIGTGPGNEQFF
14,TRBV5-1,NA,TRBJ1-5,NA,TGCGCCAGCAGCCCTGACAGCCGCAATCAGCCCCAGCATTTT,CASSPDSRNQPQHF
13,TRBV13,NA,TRBJ2-6,NA,TGTGCCAGCAGCTCTTTTGGGGCCAACGTCCTGACTTTC,CASSSFGANVLTF
14,TRBV11-2,NA,TRBJ1-4,NA,TGTGCCAGCACCCTACAGGGTGGAAGTGAAAAACTGTTTTTT,CASTLQGGSEKLFF
15,TRBV7-2,TRBD2,TRBJ2-1,few,TGTGCCAGCAGCATACTAGCGGGGCCGTACAATGAGCAGTTCTTC,CASSILAGPYNEQFF
15,TRBV30,TRBD1,TRBJ1-1,NA,TGTGCCAGCAGGACAGGGTTTTTGTTGGGCACTGAAGCTTTCTTT,CASRTGFLLGTEAFF
15,TRBV30,NA,TRBJ2-2,NA,TGTGCCTGGGGAAATAGGGGACTTATTCAGGGGGAGCTGTTTTTT,CAWGNRGLIQGELFF
14,TRBV3-1/TRBV3-2,TRBD1,TRBJ1-2,few,TGTGCCAGCAGCCCCAGGGACAGGGGCTCTGGCTACACCTTC,CASSPRDRGSGYTF
14,TRBV28,NA,TRBJ2-7,NA,TGTGCCAGCAGTTCCCCCGGGACTCCTGAGAGGCAGTACTTC,CASSSPGTPERQYF
15,TRBV9,TRBD1,TRBJ2-5,NA,TGTGCCAGCAGCGTAGATCAGGGGGCGAAAGAGACCCAGTACTTC,CASSVDQGAKETQYF
15,TRBV5-4,TRBD1,TRBJ2-2,NA,TGTGCCAGCAGCTTGTCAGGGGGCCCCCCCGGGGAGCTGTTTTTT,CASSLSGGPPGELFF